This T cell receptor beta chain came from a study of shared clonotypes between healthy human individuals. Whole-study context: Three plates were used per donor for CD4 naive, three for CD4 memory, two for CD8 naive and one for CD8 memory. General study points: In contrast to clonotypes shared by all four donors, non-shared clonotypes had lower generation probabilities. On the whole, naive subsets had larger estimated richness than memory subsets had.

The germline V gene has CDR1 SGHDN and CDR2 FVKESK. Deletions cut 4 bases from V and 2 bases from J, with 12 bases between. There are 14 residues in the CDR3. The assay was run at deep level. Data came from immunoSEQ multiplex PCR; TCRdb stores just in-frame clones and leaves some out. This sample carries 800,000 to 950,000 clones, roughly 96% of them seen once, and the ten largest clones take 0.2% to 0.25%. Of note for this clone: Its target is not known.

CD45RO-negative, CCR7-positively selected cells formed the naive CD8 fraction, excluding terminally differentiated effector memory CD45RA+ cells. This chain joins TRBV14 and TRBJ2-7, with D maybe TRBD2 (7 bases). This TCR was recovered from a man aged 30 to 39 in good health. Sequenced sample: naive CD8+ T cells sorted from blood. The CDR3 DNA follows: TGTGCCAGCAGCCGGCCGGGGGGCACCTACGAGCAGTACTTC. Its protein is CASSRPGGTYEQYF.